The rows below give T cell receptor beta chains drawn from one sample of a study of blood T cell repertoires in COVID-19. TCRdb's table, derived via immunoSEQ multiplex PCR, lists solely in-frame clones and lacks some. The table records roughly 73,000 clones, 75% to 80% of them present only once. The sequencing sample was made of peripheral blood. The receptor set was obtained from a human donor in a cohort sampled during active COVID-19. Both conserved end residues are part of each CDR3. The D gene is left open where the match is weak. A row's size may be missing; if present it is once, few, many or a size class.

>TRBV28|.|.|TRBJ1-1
CASSLRAKGGTEAFF
TGTGCCAGCAGTTTGCGGGCTAAAGGGGGCACTGAAGCTTTCTTT
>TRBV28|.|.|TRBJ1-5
CASSLDSGAQPQHF
TGTGCCAGCAGTCTCGACAGTGGGGCTCAGCCCCAGCATTTT
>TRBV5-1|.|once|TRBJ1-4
CASSSNEKLFF
TGCGCCAGCAGTAGTAACGAAAAACTGTTTTTT
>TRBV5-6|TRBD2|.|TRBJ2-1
CASSWGLAGALNEQFF
TGTGCCAGCAGCTGGGGACTAGCGGGAGCGTTGAATGAGCAGTTCTTC
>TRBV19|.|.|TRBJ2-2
CASSVDTRNTGELFF
TGTGCCAGTAGTGTGGACACCCGGAACACCGGGGAGCTGTTTTTT
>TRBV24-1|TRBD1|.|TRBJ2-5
CATSDKGQGFQETQYF
TGTGCCACCAGTGACAAGGGACAGGGATTTCAAGAGACCCAGTACTTC
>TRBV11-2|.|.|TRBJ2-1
CASSLARRLDEQFF
TGTGCCAGCAGCTTAGCCCGGAGGCTGGATGAGCAGTTCTTC
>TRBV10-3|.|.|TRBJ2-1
CAISEDRGISYNEQFF
TGTGCCATCAGTGAGGATCGCGGGATCTCCTACAATGAGCAGTTCTTC
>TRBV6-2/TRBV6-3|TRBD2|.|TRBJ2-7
CASSSPGTTGLAGGEQYF
TGTGCCAGCAGTTCGCCCGGAACCACGGGACTAGCGGGGGGCGAGCAGTACTTC
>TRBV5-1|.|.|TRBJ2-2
CASSPRQAGGELFF
TGCGCCAGCAGCCCTAGACAGGCCGGCGGGGAGCTGTTTTTT
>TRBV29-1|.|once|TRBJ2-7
CSVSSAVTYEQYF
TGCAGCGTGAGCAGCGCGGTGACCTACGAGCAGTACTTC
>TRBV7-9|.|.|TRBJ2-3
CASTPRGGADTQYF
TGTGCCAGCACCCCGAGGGGGGGAGCGGATACGCAGTATTTT
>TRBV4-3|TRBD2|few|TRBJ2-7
CASSQGLASGSGYEQYF
TGCGCCAGCAGCCAAGGATTGGCTAGCGGGAGCGGCTACGAGCAGTACTTC
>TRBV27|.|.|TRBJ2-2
CASSLTPGRYGTGELFF
TGTGCCAGCAGTTTAACCCCCGGTCGTTATGGCACCGGGGAGCTGTTTTTT
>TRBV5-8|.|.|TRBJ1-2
CASSLGRGTYKTF
TGTGCCAGCAGCTTGGGCAGGGGCACATACAAGACCTTC
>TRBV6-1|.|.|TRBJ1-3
CASSEGRASGNTIYF
TGTGCCAGCAGTGAGGGGAGAGCCTCTGGAAACACCATATATTTT
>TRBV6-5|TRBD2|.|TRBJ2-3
CASIPSGDPTDTQYF
TGTGCCAGCATTCCCAGCGGGGACCCCACAGATACGCAGTATTTT
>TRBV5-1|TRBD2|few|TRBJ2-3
CASSLDAGGSGTDTQYF
TGCGCCAGCAGCTTGGATGCGGGAGGGTCGGGCACAGATACGCAGTATTTT
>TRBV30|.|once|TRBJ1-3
CACSKDSFSGNTIYF
TGTGCCTGCTCGAAGGACAGTTTCTCTGGAAACACCATATATTTT
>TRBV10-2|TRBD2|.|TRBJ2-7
CASSDPAGESRNEQYF
TGCGCCAGCAGTGACCCAGCGGGAGAATCCCGCAACGAGCAGTACTTC
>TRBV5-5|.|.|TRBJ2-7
CASSPVGEVQYF
TGTGCCAGCAGCCCGGTGGGGGAGGTGCAGTACTTC
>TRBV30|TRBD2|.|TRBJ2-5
CAWSVGASGRVGQTQYF
TGTGCCTGGAGTGTAGGGGCTAGCGGGAGGGTCGGGCAGACCCAGTACTTC
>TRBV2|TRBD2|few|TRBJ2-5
CASSEGLAGGQETQYF
TGTGCCAGCAGTGAAGGACTAGCGGGAGGCCAAGAGACCCAGTACTTC
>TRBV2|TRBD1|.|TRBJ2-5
CASSLTGGGVETQYF
TGTGCCAGCAGTTTGACAGGGGGCGGGGTGGAGACCCAGTACTTC
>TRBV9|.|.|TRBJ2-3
CASSRQLDTDTQYF
TGTGCCAGCAGCAGACAACTAGACACAGATACGCAGTATTTT
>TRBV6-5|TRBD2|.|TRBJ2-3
CASSPSSGRASGQYF
TGTGCCAGCAGCCCCTCTAGCGGGAGGGCCAGTGGGCAGTATTTT